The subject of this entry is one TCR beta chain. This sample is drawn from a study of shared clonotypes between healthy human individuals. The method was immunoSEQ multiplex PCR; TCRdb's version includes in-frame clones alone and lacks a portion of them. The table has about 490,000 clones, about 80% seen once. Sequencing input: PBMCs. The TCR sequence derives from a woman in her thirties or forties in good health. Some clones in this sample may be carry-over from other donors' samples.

CDR3 bases: TGTGCCAGCAGTTTAGGACAGAGCTCCTACGAGCAGTACTTC. This codes for CASSLGQSSYEQYF. The genes are TRBV27 and TRBJ2-7, with D maybe TRBD1 (6 bases). The CDR3 has 14 amino acids. Trimming took 2 bases from V and 0 from J, leaving 8 bases between them. The germline V gene has CDR1 MNHEY and CDR2 SMNVEV (reference sequence).